This TCR beta chain was recorded in a study of cytomegalovirus exposure and HLA in healthy donors. This clone was observed once. PCR employed 60 Vbeta and 13 Jbeta primers. Sequenced by immunoSEQ multiplex PCR; TCRdb stores in-frame clones only, minus some. The sample consists of 150,000 or so clones, around three quarters of them appearing once. V lost 5 bases and J lost 8; bases outside the gene matches: 7. The CDR3 has 13 residues. Germline V CDR1 and CDR2: MNHEY, SMNVEV (reference sequence). The V gene is TRBV27, the J gene TRBJ1-2, with 8 bases identical to TRBD1. This TCR came from a man aged 35-49 years in good health and CMV-seropositive. Sequencing input: PBMCs. CDR3 DNA sequence: TGTGCCAGCAGTCCCTGGACAGGGAGCGGCTACACCTTC. Its translation is CASSPWTGSGYTF.